The T cell receptor beta chain described here comes from a study of shared clonotypes between healthy human individuals. Study-wide results and caveats: The sharing of about 5.3% of naive CD4 clonotypes was seen across a handful of donors.

On this clone: Its antigen is unknown.

Naive CD8 populations comprised CD45RO-negative cells positively selected for CCR7, excluding terminally differentiated effector memory CD45RA+ cells. There were no recent acute infections or vaccinations among the donors, who were healthy HIV-negative adults. Clones were sequenced by immunoSEQ multiplex PCR, and TCRdb holds only the in-frame ones, with some missing. The sample holds about 1.9 million clones, approximately 92% seen once. Looked up from germline, CDR1 is GTSNPN and CDR2 is SVGIG (reference sequence). The CDR3 has 13 residues. Trimming removed 4 bases from V and 5 bases from J, with 14 bases in between.

This chain uses TRBV30 with TRBJ1-1; D ambiguous. Sequenced material: naive CD8+ T cells from PBMCs. This sequence originates from a man younger than 35 in good health. Some clones in this sample may be carry-over from other donors' samples. The CDR3 DNA sequence: TGTGCCTGGATGGTCCACGATGGGACTGAAGCTTTCTTT. It specifies CAWMVHDGTEAFF. Full variable domain (outside the CDR3, taken from reference TRBV30 and TRBJ1-1): SQTIHQWPATLVQPVGSPLSLECTVEGTSNPNLYWYRQAAGRGLQLLFYSVGIGQISSEVPQNLSASRPQDRQFILSSKKLLLSDSGFYLCAWMVHDGTEAFFGQGTRLTVV.